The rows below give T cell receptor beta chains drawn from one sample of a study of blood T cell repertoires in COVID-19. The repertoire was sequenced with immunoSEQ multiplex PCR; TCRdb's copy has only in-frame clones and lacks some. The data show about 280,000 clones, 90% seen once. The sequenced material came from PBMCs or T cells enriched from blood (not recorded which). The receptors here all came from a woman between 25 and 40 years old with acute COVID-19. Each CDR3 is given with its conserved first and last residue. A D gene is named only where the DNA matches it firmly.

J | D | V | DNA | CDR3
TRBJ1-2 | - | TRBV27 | TGTGCCAGCAGCTTCGGACAGTACTATGGCTACACCTTC | CASSFGQYYGYTF
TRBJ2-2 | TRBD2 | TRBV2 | TGTGCCAGCAGTGCGTCTAGCGGGAGGCGCACCGGGGAGCTGTTTTTT | CASSASSGRRTGELFF
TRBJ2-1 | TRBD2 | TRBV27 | TGTGCCAGCAGTTTACTAGCGGGAGTCTTCAGCTACAATGAGCAGTTCTTC | CASSLLAGVFSYNEQFF
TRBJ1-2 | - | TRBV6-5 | TGTGCCAGCAGGAGTACCGAGGGGGATATCTATGGCTACACCTTC | CASRSTEGDIYGYTF
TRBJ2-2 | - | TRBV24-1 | TGTGCCACCAGTGAGTTCGACTGGGCGGGTTCTAACACCGGGGAGCTGTTTTTT | CATSEFDWAGSNTGELFF
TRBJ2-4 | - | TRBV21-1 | TGTGCCATCCGACTGCGGGACAAAAACATTCAGTACTTC | CAIRLRDKNIQYF
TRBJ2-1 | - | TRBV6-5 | TGTGCCAGCAGGAAGGCGGGGAACTCCTACAATGAGCAGTTCTTC | CASRKAGNSYNEQFF
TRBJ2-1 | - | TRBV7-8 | TGTGCCAGCAGTACGACAGCCTACAATGAGCAGTTCTTC | CASSTTAYNEQFF
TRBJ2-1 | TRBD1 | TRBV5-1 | TGCGCCAGCAGCGCAGGGGGCGGTTCCTACAATGAGCAGTTCTTC | CASSAGGGSYNEQFF
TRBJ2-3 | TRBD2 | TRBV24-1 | TGTGCCACCAGTGATCCGGGACTAGCGGGATACGTTACAGATACGCAGTATTTT | CATSDPGLAGYVTDTQYF
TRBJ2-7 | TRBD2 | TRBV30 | TGTGCCTGTTCGCCGGGACTAGCGGGCTACGAGCAGTACTTC | CACSPGLAGYEQYF
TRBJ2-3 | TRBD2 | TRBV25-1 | TGTGCCAGCAGTGAATTTCTCAGCGGGAGAGCAGATACGCAGTATTTT | CASSEFLSGRADTQYF